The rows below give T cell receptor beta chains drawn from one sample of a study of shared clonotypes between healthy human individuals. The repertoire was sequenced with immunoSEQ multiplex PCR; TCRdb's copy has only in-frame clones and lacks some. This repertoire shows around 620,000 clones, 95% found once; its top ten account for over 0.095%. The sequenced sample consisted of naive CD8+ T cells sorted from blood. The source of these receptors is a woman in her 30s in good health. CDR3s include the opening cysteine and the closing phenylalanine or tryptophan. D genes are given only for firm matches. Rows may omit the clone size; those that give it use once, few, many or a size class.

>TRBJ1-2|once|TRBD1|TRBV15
TGTGCCACCAGCCACGCAGGGGGCGGGCATGGCTACACCTTC
CATSHAGGGHGYTF
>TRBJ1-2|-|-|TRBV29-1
TGCAGCGTTGAAGGCAGCTATGGCTACACCTTC
CSVEGSYGYTF
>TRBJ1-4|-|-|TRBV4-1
TGCGCCAGCAGCCAAGCCGGAAGAAAAGACAATGAAAAACTGTTTTTT
CASSQAGRKDNEKLFF
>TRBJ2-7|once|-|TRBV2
TGTGCCAGCAGTGAGACCCCGGGACCAACCTACGAGCAGTACTTC
CASSETPGPTYEQYF
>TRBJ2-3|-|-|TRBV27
TGTGCCAGCAGCCCCCCAAGCACAGATACGCAGTATTTT
CASSPPSTDTQYF
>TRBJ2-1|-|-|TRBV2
TGTGCCAGCACCCTTGGGGCTTATGAGCAGTTCTTC
CASTLGAYEQFF
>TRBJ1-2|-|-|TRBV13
TGTGCCAGCAGCTTAGGCTACCAGGGTGCTCACTATGGCTACACCTTC
CASSLGYQGAHYGYTF
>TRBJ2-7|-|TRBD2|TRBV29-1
TGCAGCGCAGTACTTAGCGGGACCTACGAGCAGTACTTC
CSAVLSGTYEQYF
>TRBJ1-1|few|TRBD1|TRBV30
TGTGCCTGCGACAGGGGGCACACTGAAGCTTTCTTT
CACDRGHTEAFF
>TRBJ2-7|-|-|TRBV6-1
TGTGCCAGCAGACCGCGGGCGGCCTACGAGCAGTACTTC
CASRPRAAYEQYF